This entry is about one T cell receptor (beta chain). Produced via immunoSEQ multiplex PCR; TCRdb's table is partial and in-frame only. The sample yields 310,000 or so clones, around 86% seen once. The sample is drawn from a study of blood T cell repertoires in COVID-19. This CDR3 contains 13 residues. Germline V gene data show CDR1 as MRHNA and CDR2 as SNTAGT. With 3 bases clipped from V and 6 bases from J, the junction kept 2 bases outside the gene matches. The sequencing sample was made of peripheral blood. This TCR came from a woman aged 25 to 39 who had recovered from COVID-19. The rearrangement joins TRBV6-4 to TRBJ1-5; the match to TRBD1 covers 7 bases. In DNA, the CDR3 is TGTGCCAGCAGTGAAAACAGGGGTCAGCCCCAGCATTTT. It codes for CASSENRGQPQHF.